This TCR beta chain emerged from a study of CD8 T cells in Susac syndrome. This CDR3 is built from 16 residues. Germline V lookup: CDR1 SGHRS, CDR2 YFSETQ. Trimming took 0 bases from V and 3 from J; bases not matched to a gene: 5. With random hexamers, reverse transcription was performed on about 0.45 to 1 ug of RNA. Amplification of TCR beta CDR3 was carried out by immunoSEQ multiplex PCR, which covered 54 Vbeta and 13 Jbeta segments. TCRdb analysed the immunoSEQ multiplex PCR reads with MiXCR anew, one entry per CDR3 protein. The data contain about 200,000 distinct CDR3 sequences, more than 85% of them singletons.

The rearrangement uses TRBV5-1 and TRBJ2-5; 10 nucleotides match TRBD2. Input material: CD4+ T cells from PBMCs. The clonotype was recovered from a human donor with multiple sclerosis. The DNA for the CDR3 is TGCGCCAGCAGCTTGGAAGGACTAGCGGTTAAAGAGACCCAGTACTTC. Its protein is CASSLEGLAVKETQYF.